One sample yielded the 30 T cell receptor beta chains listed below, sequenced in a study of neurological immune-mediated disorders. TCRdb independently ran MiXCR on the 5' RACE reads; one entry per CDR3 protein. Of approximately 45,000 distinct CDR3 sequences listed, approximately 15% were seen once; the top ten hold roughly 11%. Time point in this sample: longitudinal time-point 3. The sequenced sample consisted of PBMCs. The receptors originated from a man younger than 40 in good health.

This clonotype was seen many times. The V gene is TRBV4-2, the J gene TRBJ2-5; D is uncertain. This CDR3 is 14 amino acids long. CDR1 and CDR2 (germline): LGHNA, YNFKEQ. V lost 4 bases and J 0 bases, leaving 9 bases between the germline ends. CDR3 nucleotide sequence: TGTGCCAGCAGCCTCGAGCCTAACCAAGAGACCCAGTACTTC. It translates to CASSLEPNQETQYF.

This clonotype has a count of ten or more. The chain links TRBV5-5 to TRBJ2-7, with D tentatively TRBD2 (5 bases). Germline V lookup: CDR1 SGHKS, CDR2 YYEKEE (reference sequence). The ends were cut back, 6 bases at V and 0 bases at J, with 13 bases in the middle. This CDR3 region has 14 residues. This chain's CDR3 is CASMREPGSYEQYF. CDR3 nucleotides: TGTGCCAGCATGAGGGAGCCAGGCTCCTACGAGCAGTACTTC. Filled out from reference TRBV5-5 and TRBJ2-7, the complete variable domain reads DAGVTQSPTHLIKTRGQQVTLRCSPISGHKSVSWYQQVLGQGPQFIFQYYEKEERGRGNFPDRFSARQFPNYSSELNVNALLLGDSALYLCASMREPGSYEQYFGPGTRLTVT.

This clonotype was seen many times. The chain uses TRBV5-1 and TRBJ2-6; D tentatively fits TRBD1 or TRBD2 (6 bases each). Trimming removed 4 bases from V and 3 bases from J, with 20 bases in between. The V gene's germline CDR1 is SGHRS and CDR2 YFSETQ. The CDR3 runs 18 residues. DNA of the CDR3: TGCGCCAGCAGCCTAGGGGGGCCCCCGGGGAGTGGGGCCAACGTCCTGACTTTC. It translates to CASSLGGPPGSGANVLTF.

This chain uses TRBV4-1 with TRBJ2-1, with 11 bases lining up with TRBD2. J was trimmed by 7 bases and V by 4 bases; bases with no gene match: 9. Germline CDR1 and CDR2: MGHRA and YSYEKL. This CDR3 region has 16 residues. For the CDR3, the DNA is TGCGCCAGCAGCCTTTTTAAGACTAGCGGGGTGAATGAGCAGTTCTTC. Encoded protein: CASSLFKTSGVNEQFF.

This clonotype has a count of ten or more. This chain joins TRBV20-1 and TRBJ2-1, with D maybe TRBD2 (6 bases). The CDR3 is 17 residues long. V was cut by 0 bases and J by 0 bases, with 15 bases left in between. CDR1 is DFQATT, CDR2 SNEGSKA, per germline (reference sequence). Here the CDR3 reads CSARDLGTASSYNEQFF. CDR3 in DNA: TGCAGTGCTAGAGATTTAGGGACTGCGAGCTCCTACAATGAGCAGTTCTTC.

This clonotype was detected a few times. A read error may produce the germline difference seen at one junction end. The CDR3 DNA reads as TGTGTCAGCAGCGTAAGACAGAACACCTGGGAGCTGTTTTTT. This translates into CVSSVRQNTWELFF. V is TRBV9 and J is TRBJ2-2; a possible D gene is TRBD1 (5 bases). The CDR3 runs to 14 residues. Germline CDR1 SGDLS, CDR2 YYNGEE. The full variable domain, with the rest looked up from reference TRBV9 and TRBJ2-2, is DSGVTQTPKHLITATGQRVTLRCSPRSGDLSVYWYQQSLDQGLQFLIQYYNGEERAKGNILERFSAQQFPDLHSELNLSSLELGDSALYFCVSSVRQNTWELFFGEGSRLTVL.

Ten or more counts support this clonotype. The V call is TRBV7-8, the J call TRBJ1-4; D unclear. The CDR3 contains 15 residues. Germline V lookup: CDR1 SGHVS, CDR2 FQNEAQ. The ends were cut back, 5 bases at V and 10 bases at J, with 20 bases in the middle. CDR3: CASSHEAHRGGKLFF. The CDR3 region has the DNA TGTGCCAGCAGCCACGAAGCCCACAGAGGAGGAAAACTGTTTTTT.

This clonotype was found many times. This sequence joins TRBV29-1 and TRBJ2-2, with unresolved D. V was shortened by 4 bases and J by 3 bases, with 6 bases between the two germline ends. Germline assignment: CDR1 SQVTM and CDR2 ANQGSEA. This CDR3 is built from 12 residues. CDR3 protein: CSVVGYTGELFF. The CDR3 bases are TGCAGCGTTGTGGGCTACACCGGGGAGCTGTTTTTT.

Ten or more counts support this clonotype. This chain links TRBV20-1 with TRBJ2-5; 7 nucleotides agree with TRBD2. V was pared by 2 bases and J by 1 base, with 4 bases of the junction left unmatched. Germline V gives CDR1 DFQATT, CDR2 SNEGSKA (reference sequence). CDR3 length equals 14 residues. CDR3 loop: CSARLAGFQETQYF. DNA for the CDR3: TGCAGTGCTAGATTAGCGGGCTTCCAAGAGACCCAGTACTTC.

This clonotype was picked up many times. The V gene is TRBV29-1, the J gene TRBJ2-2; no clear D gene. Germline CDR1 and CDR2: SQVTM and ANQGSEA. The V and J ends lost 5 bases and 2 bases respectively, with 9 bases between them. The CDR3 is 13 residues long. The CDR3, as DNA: TGCAGCGTTTCACCCATAAACACCGGGGAGCTGTTTTTT. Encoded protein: CSVSPINTGELFF.

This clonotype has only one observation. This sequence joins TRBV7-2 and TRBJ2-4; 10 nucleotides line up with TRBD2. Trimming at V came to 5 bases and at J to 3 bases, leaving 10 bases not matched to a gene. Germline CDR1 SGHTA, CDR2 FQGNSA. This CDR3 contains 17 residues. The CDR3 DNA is TGTGCCAGCAGCGATAGGCTAGCGGGAGTGGACAAAAACATTCAGTACTTC. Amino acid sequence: CASSDRLAGVDKNIQYF.

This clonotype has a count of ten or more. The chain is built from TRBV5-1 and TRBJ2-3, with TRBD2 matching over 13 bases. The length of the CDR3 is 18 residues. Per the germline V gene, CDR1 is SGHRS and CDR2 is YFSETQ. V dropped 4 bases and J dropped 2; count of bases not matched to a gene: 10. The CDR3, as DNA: TGCGCCAGCAGCAGGCAAGGGACTAGCGGGAAGATCACAGATACGCAGTATTTT. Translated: CASSRQGTSGKITDTQYF.

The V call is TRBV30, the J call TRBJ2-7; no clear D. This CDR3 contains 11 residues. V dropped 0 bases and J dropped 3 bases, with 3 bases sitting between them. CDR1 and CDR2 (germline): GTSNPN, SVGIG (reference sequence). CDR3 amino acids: CAWSVSYEQYF. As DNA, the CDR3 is TGTGCCTGGAGTGTCAGCTACGAGCAGTACTTC.

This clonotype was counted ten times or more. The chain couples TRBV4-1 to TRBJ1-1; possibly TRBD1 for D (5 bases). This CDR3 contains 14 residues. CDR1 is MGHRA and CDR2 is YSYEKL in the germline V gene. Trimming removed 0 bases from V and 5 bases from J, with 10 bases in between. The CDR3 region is CASSQDGGRTEAFF. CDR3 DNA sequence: TGCGCCAGCAGCCAAGACGGGGGACGGACTGAAGCTTTCTTT.

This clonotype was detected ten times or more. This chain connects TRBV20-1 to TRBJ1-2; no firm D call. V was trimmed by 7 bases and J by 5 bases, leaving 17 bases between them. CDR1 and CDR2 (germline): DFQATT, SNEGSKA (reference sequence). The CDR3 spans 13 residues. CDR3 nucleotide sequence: TGCAGTGTCTTTGTACAAGTGGCTTATGGCTACACCTTC. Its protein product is CSVFVQVAYGYTF.

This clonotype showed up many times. The chain's CDR3 is CASSYVEGTEAFF. The DNA of the CDR3 is TGTGCCAGCAGTTACGTGGAGGGCACTGAAGCTTTCTTT. The J gene is TRBJ1-1, the V gene TRBV6-6, with unresolved D. The V gene lost 2 bases and the J gene lost 4 bases, with 8 bases spanning the gap. This CDR3 is 13 amino acids long. The germline V gene has CDR1 MNHNY and CDR2 SVGAGI (reference sequence).

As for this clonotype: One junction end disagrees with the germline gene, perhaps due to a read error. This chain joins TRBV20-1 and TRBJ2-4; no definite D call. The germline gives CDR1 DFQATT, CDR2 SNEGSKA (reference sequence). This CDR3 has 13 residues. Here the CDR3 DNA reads TGCAGCGCTAGGGTCCCAACCAAAAACATTCAGTACTTC. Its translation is CSARVPTKNIQYF.

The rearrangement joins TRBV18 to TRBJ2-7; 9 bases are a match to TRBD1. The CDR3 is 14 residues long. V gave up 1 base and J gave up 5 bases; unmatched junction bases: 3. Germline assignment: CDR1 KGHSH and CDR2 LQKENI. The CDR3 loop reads CASSPQGQGHEQYF. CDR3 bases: TGTGCCAGCTCACCACAGGGACAGGGCCACGAGCAGTACTTC.

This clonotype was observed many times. The CDR3 loop is CASSFRANYGYTF. The CDR3 nucleotides read TGTGCCAGCAGCTTTCGTGCTAACTATGGCTACACCTTC. The chain combines TRBV7-2 with TRBJ1-2; D not resolved. Germline CDR1 reads SGHTA; CDR2 reads FQGNSA. The CDR3 has 13 residues. V was pared by 3 bases and J by 0 bases, with 5 bases between.

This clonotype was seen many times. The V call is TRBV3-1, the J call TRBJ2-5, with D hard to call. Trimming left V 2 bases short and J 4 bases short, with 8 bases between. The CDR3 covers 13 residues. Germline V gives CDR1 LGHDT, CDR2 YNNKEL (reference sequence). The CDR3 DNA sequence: TGTGCCAGCAGCCAACTAGAAGCAGAGACCCAGTACTTC. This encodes CASSQLEAETQYF.

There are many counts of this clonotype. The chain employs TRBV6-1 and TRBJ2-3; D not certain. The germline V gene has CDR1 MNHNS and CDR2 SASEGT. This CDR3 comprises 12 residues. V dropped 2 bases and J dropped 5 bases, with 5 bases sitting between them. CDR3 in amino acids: CASSELVDTQYF. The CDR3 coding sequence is TGTGCCAGCAGTGAATTAGTAGATACGCAGTATTTT.

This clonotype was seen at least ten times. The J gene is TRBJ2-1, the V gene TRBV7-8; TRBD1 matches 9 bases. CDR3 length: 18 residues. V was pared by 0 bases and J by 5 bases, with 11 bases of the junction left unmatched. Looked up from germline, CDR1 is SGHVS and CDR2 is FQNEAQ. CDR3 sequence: CASSLAGSGTGPHNEQFF. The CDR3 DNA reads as TGTGCCAGCAGCTTAGCAGGGTCCGGGACAGGGCCCCACAATGAGCAGTTCTTC.

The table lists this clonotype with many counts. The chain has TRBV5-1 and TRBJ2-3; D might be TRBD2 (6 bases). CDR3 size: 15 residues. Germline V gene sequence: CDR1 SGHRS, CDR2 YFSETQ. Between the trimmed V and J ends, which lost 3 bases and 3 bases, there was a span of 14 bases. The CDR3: CASSSGLSVTDTQYF. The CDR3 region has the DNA TGCGCCAGCAGCTCGGGACTTAGTGTGACAGATACGCAGTATTTT.

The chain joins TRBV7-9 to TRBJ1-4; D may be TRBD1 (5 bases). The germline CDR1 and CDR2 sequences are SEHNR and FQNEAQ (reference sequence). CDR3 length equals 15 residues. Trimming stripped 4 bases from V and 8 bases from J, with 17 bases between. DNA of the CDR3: TGTGCCAGCAGCTCCCTCGGGGGGGGAAAGGAAAAACTGTTTTTT. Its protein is CASSSLGGGKEKLFF.

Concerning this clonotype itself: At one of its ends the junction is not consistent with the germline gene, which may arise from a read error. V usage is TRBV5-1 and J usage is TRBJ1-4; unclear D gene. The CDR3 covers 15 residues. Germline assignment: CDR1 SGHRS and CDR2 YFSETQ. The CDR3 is CASSYASSPNEKLFF. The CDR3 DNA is TGTGCCAGCAGCTACGCATCGAGTCCTAATGAAAAACTGTTTTTT. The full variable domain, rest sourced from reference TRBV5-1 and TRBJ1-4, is KAGVTQTPRYLIKTRGQQVTLSCSPISGHRSVSWYQQTPGQGLQFLFEYFSETQRNKGNFPGRFSGRQFSNSRSEMNVSTLELGDSALYLCASSYASSPNEKLFFGSGTQLSVL.

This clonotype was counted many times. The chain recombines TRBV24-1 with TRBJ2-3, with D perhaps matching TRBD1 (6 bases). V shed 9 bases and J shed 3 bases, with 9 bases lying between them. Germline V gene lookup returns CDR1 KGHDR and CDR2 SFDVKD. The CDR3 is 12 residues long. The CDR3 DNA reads TGTGCCACCGGACAGATGACAGATACGCAGTATTTT. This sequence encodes CATGQMTDTQYF.

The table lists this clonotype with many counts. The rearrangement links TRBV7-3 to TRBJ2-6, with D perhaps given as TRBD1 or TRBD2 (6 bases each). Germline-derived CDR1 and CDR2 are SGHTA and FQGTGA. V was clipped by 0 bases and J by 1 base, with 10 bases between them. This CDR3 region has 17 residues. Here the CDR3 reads CASSLTGGLSGANVLTF. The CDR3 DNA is TGTGCCAGCAGCTTAACAGGGGGGCTTTCTGGGGCCAACGTCCTGACTTTC.

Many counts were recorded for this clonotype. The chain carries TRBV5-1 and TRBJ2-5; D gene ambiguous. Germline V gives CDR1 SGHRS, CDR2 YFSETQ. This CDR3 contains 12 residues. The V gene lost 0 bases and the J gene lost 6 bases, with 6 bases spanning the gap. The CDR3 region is CASSLADQTQYF. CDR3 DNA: TGCGCCAGCAGCTTGGCCGATCAGACCCAGTACTTC. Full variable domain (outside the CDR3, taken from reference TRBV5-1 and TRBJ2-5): KAGVTQTPRYLIKTRGQQVTLSCSPISGHRSVSWYQQTPGQGLQFLFEYFSETQRNKGNFPGRFSGRQFSNSRSEMNVSTLELGDSALYLCASSLADQTQYFGPGTRLLVL.

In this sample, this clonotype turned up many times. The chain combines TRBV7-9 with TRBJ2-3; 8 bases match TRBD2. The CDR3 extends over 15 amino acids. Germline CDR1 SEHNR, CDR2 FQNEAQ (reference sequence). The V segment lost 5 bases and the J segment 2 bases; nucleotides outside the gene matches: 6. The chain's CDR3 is CASSVLTSDTDTQYF. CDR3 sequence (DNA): TGTGCCAGCAGCGTCCTGACTAGCGACACAGATACGCAGTATTTT. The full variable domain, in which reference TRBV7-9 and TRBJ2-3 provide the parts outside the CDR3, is DTGVSQNPRHKITKRGQNVTFRCDPISEHNRLYWYRQTLGQGPEFLTYFQNEAQLEKSRLLSDRFSAERPKGSFSTLEIQRTEQGDSAMYLCASSVLTSDTDTQYFGPGTRLTVL.

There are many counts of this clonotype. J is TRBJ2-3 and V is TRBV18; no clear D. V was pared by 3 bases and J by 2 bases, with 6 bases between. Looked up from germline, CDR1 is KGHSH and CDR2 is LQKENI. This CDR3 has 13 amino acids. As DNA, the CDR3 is TGTGCCAGCTCACCGGGCATCACAGATACGCAGTATTTT. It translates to CASSPGITDTQYF. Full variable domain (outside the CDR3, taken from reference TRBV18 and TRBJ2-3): NAGVMQNPRHLVRRRGQEARLRCSPMKGHSHVYWYRQLPEEGLKFMVYLQKENIIDESGMPKERFSAEFPKEGPSILRIQQVVRGDSAAYFCASSPGITDTQYFGPGTRLTVL.